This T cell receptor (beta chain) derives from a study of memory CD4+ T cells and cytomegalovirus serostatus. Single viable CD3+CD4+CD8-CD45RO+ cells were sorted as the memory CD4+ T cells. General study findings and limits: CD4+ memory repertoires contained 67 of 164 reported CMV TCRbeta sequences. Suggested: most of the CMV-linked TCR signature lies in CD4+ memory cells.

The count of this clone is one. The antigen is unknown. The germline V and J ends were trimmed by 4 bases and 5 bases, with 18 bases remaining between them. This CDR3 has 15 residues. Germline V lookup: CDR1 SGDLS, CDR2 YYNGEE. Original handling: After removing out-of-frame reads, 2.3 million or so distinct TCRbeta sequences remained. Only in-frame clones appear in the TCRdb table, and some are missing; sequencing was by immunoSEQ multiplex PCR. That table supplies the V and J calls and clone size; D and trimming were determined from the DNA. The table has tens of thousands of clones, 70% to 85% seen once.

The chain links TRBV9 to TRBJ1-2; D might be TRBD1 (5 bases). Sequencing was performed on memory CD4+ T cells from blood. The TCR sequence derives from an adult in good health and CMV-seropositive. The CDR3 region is CASSSQGGGSYGYTF. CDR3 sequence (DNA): TGTGCCAGCAGCTCTCAAGGTGGGGGGTCTTATGGCTACACCTTC. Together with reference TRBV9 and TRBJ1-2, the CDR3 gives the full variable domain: DSGVTQTPKHLITATGQRVTLRCSPRSGDLSVYWYQQSLDQGLQFLIQYYNGEERAKGNILERFSAQQFPDLHSELNLSSLELGDSALYFCASSSQGGGSYGYTFGSGTRLTVV.